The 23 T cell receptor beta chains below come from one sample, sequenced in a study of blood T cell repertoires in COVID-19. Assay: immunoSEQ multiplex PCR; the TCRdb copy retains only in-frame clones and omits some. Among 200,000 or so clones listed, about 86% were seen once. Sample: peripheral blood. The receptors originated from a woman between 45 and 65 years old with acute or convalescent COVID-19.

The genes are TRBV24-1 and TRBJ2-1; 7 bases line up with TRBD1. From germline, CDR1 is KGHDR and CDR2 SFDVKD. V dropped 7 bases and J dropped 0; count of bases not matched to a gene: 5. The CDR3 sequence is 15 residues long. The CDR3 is CATSHRGPSYNEQFF. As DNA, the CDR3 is TGTGCCACCAGCCACAGGGGCCCCTCCTACAATGAGCAGTTCTTC.

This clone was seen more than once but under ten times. The CDR3 here is CASSLVPEDFTDTQYF. DNA for the CDR3: TGTGCCAGCAGTTTAGTACCAGAGGACTTCACAGATACGCAGTATTTT. The gene calls are TRBV27 and TRBJ2-3; TRBD2 might be the D (5 bases). Germline loops: CDR1 MNHEY, CDR2 SMNVEV (reference sequence). This CDR3 spans 16 amino acids. Deletions cut 2 bases from V and 2 bases from J, with 14 bases between.

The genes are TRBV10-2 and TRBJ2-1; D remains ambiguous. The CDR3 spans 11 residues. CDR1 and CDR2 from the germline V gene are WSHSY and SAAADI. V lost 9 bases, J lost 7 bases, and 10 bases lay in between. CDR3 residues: CASHTGNEQFF. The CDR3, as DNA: TGCGCCAGTCACACGGGTAATGAGCAGTTCTTC.

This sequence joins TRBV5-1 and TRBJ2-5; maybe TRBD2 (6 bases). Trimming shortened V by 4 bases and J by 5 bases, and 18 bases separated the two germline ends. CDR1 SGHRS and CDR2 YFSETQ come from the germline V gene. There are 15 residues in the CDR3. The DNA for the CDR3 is TGCGCCAGCAGCACCAGCCCGGGGGTGGGGGAGACCCAGTACTTC. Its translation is CASSTSPGVGETQYF.

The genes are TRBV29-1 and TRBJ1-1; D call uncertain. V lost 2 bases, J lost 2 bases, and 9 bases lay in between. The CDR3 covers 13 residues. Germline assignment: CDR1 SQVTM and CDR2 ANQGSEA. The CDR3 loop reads CSVERGSNTEAFF. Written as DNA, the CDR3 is TGCAGCGTTGAAAGAGGGTCTAACACTGAAGCTTTCTTT.

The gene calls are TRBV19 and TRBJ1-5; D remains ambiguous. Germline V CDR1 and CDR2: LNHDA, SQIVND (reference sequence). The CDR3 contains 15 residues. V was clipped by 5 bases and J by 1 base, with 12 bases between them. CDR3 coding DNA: TGTGCCAGTAGTTATGGTACGAGGAGCAATCAGCCCCAGCATTTT. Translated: CASSYGTRSNQPQHF.

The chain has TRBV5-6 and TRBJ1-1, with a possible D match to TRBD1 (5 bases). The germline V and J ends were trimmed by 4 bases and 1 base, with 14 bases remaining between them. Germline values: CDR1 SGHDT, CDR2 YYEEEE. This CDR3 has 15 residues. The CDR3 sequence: CASSAGGFTNTEAFF. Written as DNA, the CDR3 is TGTGCCAGCAGCGCGGGGGGTTTCACGAACACTGAAGCTTTCTTT.

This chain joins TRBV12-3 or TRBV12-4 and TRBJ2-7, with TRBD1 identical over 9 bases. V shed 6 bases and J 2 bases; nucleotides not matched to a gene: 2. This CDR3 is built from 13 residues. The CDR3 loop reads CASRGQGAYEQYF. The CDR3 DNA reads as TGTGCCAGCAGGGGACAGGGAGCCTACGAGCAGTACTTC.

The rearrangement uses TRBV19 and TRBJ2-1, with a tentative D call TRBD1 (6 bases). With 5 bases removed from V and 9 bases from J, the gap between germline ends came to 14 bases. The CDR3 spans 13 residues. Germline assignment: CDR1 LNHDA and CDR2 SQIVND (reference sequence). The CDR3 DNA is TGTGCCAGTAGTCGTCAGGGGTTGGGTGAGCAGTTCTTC. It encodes CASSRQGLGEQFF.

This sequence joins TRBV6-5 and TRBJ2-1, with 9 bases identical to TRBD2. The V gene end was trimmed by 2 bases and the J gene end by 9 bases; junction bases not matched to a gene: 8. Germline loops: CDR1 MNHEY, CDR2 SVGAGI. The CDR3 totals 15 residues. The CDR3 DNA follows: TGTGCCAGCAGTTACCATACTAGCGGGTCAGGTGAGCAGTTCTTC. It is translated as CASSYHTSGSGEQFF.

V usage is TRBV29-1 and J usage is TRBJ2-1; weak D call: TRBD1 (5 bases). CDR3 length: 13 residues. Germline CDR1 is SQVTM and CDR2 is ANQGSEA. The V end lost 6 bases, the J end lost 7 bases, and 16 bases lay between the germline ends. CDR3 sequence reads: CSVRQMDANEQFF. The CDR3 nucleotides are TGCAGCGTCCGACAGATGGATGCGAATGAGCAGTTCTTC.

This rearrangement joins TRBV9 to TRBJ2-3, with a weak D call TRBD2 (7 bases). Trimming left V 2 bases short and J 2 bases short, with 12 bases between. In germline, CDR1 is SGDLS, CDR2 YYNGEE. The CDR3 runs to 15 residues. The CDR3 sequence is CASSVAGAITDTQYF. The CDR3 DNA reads TGTGCCAGCAGCGTTGCGGGGGCGATCACAGATACGCAGTATTTT.

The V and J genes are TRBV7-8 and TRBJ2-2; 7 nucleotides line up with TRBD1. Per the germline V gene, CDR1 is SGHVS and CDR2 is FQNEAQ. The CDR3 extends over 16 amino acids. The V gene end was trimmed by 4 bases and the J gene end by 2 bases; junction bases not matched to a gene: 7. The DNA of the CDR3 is TGTGCCAGCAGCTCCACCGGGACAGTCAACACCGGGGAGCTGTTTTTT. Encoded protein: CASSSTGTVNTGELFF.

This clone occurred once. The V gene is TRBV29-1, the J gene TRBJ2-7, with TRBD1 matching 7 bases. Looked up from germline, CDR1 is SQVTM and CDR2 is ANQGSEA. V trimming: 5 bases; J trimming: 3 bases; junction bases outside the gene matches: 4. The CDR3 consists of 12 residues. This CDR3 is CSVSGTDYEQYF. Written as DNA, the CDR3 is TGCAGCGTTTCCGGGACAGACTACGAGCAGTACTTC.

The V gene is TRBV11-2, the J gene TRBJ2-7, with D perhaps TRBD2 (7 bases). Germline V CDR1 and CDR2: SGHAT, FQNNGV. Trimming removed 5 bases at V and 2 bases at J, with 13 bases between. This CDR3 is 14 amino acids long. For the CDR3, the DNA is TGTGCCAGCAGCGGGGGGGCCAGGGCCTACGAGCAGTACTTC. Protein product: CASSGGARAYEQYF.

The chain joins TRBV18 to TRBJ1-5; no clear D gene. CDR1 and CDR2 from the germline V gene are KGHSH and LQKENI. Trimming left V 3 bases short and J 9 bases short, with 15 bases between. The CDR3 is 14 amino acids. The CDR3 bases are TGTGCCAGCTCACCGGGGAGAGAGAATGGGCCCCAGCATTTT. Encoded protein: CASSPGRENGPQHF.

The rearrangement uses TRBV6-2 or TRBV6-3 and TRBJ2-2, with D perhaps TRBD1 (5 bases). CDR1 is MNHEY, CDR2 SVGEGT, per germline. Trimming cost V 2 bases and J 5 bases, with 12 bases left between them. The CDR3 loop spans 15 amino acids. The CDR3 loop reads CASSYRQGGTGELFF. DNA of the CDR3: TGTGCCAGCAGTTACAGGCAGGGTGGGACCGGGGAGCTGTTTTTT.

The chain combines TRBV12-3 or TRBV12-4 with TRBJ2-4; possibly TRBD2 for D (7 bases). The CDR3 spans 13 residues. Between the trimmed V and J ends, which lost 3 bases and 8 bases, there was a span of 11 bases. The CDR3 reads CASSLGGHHIQYF. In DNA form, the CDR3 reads TGTGCCAGCAGTTTGGGGGGGCATCACATTCAGTACTTC.

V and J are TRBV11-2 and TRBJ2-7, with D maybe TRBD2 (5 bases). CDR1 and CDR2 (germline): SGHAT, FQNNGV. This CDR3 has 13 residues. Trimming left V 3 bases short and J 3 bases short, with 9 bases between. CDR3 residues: CASSFKAGYEQYF. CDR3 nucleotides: TGTGCCAGCAGCTTTAAGGCGGGCTACGAGCAGTACTTC.

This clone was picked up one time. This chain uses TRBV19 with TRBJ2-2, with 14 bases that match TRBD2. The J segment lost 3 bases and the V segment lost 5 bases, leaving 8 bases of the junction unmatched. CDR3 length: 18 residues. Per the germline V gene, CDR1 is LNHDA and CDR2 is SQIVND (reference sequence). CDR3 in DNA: TGTGCCAGTAGTTCTAGACTAGCGGGAGGGGACTACACCGGGGAGCTGTTTTTT. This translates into CASSSRLAGGDYTGELFF.

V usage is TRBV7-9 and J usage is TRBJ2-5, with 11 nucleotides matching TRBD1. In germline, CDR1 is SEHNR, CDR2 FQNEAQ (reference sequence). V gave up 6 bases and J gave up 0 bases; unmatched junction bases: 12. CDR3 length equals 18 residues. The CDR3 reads CASRTFWGQGEYQETQYF. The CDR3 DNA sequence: TGTGCCAGCAGGACTTTTTGGGGACAGGGGGAGTACCAAGAGACCCAGTACTTC.

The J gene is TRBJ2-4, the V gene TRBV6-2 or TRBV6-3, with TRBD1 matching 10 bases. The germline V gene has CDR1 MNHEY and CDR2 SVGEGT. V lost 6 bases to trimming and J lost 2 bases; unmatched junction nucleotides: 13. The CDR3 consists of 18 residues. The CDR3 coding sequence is TGTGCCAGCAGCCGACAGGGGGCTATGAAGCTGACCAAAAACATTCAGTACTTC. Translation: CASSRQGAMKLTKNIQYF.

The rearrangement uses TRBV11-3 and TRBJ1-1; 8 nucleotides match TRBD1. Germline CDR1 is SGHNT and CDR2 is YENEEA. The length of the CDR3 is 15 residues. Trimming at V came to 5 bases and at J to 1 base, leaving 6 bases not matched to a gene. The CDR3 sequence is CASSRPGQGNTEAFF. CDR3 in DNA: TGTGCCAGCAGCCGCCCCGGACAGGGGAACACTGAAGCTTTCTTT. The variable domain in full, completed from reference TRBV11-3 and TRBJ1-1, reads EAGVVQSPRYKIIEKKQPVAFWCNPISGHNTLYWYLQNLGQGPELLIRYENEEAVDDSQLPKDRFSAERLKGVDSTLKIQPAELGDSAVYLCASSRPGQGNTEAFFGQGTRLTVV.